A selection of T cell receptor beta chains follows, all from one sample in a study of shared clonotypes between healthy human individuals. Produced via immunoSEQ multiplex PCR; TCRdb's table is partial and in-frame only. The sample lists around 2,000,000 clones; about 95% were seen once. Input material: naive CD8+ T cells sorted from blood. All receptors come from a man aged 18 to 30 in good health. CDR3s include the opening cysteine and the closing phenylalanine or tryptophan. D genes are given only for firm matches. Clone size, where shown, is once, few, many, or a class for clones that have expanded.

>TRBJ2-5|NA|TRBV11-2|NA
CASSLDWAQETQYF
TGTGCCAGCAGCCTCGACTGGGCGCAAGAGACCCAGTACTTC
>TRBJ1-5|NA|TRBV15|TRBD1
CATGQRDQPQHF
TGTGCCACGGGACAGCGGGATCAGCCCCAGCATTTT
>TRBJ2-7|NA|TRBV7-9|TRBD1
CASSLNSAGGVFSGYEQYF
TGTGCCAGCAGCTTAAACAGTGCAGGGGGCGTTTTTTCGGGCTACGAGCAGTACTTC
>TRBJ2-3|NA|TRBV13|TRBD2
CASSLPERGDTDTQYF
TGTGCCAGCAGCTTACCAGAGCGGGGGGACACAGATACGCAGTATTTT
>TRBJ2-7|NA|TRBV15|NA
CATSSAGSLYEQYF
TGTGCCACCAGCTCAGCCGGGAGTCTCTACGAGCAGTACTTC
>TRBJ2-7|NA|TRBV2|NA
CASSEVSTAYEQYF
TGTGCCAGCAGTGAAGTTTCCACAGCCTACGAGCAGTACTTC
>TRBJ1-6|NA|TRBV5-1|NA
CASSPEGGSYSPLHF
TGCGCCAGCAGCCCCGAAGGGGGATCTTATTCACCCCTCCACTTT
>TRBJ1-6|NA|TRBV4-1|NA
CASSQDEQGNSPLHF
TGCGCCAGCAGCCAAGATGAACAGGGCAATTCACCCCTCCACTTT
>TRBJ2-7|NA|TRBV4-3|TRBD2
CASSLTSGRSYEQYF
TGCGCCAGCAGCCTGACTAGCGGGAGATCCTACGAGCAGTACTTC
>TRBJ1-5|NA|TRBV7-6|NA
CASSLGVDSYQPQHF
TGTGCCAGCAGCTTAGGCGTGGACAGTTATCAGCCCCAGCATTTT
>TRBJ1-2|NA|TRBV9|NA
CASSVVGEAYGYTF
TGTGCCAGCAGCGTAGTAGGGGAAGCCTATGGCTACACCTTC
>TRBJ1-6|once|TRBV2|NA
CASTPWGLDSPLHF
TGTGCCAGCACCCCCTGGGGTCTAGATTCACCCCTCCACTTT
>TRBJ2-1|NA|TRBV2|NA
CASWAGNSYNEQFF
TGTGCCAGCTGGGCGGGGAACTCCTACAATGAGCAGTTCTTC
>TRBJ2-3|NA|TRBV4-3|NA
CASSQDRGDTQYF
TGCGCCAGCAGCCAAGATAGGGGTGATACGCAGTATTTT
>TRBJ1-5|NA|TRBV9|NA
CASSSEGGMDQPQHF
TGTGCCAGCAGCTCTGAGGGTGGTATGGATCAGCCCCAGCATTTT
>TRBJ1-2|NA|TRBV2|NA
CASREAFREDYGYTF
TGTGCCAGCAGGGAAGCCTTCAGGGAAGACTATGGCTACACCTTC
>TRBJ1-2|NA|TRBV6-5|TRBD1
CASSYRLTGGAYTF
TGTGCCAGCAGTTACCGCCTGACAGGGGGAGCCTACACCTTC
>TRBJ2-5|NA|TRBV7-9|TRBD2
CASSSSGGEEETQYF
TGTGCCAGCAGCTCCTCGGGAGGAGAAGAAGAGACCCAGTACTTC
>TRBJ2-1|NA|TRBV5-5|NA
CASSPSGLLSSYNEQFF
TGTGCCAGCAGCCCTTCGGGACTTCTGAGCTCCTACAATGAGCAGTTCTTC
>TRBJ1-2|NA|TRBV10-3|TRBD1
CAISVQGEDYGYTF
TGTGCCATCAGTGTTCAGGGGGAGGACTATGGCTACACCTTC
>TRBJ1-2|NA|TRBV28|TRBD1
CASTQTPLGQASNYGYTF
TGTGCCAGCACTCAAACCCCCCTAGGACAGGCCTCTAACTATGGCTACACCTTC
>TRBJ2-1|NA|TRBV4-3|NA
CASSQDTSLYNEQFF
TGCGCCAGCAGCCAAGATACCTCTCTCTACAATGAGCAGTTCTTC
>TRBJ2-7|NA|TRBV6-1|TRBD2
CASTTLAGGYEQYF
TGTGCCAGCACTACACTAGCGGGGGGGTACGAGCAGTACTTC
>TRBJ2-2|NA|TRBV28|TRBD2
CASSSFGVAGVTGELFF
TGTGCCAGCAGTTCCTTTGGGGTAGCGGGGGTGACCGGGGAGCTGTTTTTT
>TRBJ1-1|once|TRBV29-1|NA
CSVVGGDTEAFF
TGCAGCGTGGTGGGGGGGGACACTGAAGCTTTCTTT
>TRBJ2-7|NA|TRBV15|NA
CATSNNLATYEQYF
TGTGCCACCAGCAACAATCTAGCTACCTACGAGCAGTACTTC
>TRBJ2-3|NA|TRBV13|NA
CASSFGETAQYF
TGTGCCAGCAGCTTCGGAGAAACAGCGCAGTATTTT
>TRBJ2-7|NA|TRBV27|NA
CASSLSDGSYEQYF
TGTGCCAGCAGTTTATCGGACGGCTCCTACGAGCAGTACTTC
>TRBJ1-2|NA|TRBV5-1|NA
CASSLGGADYGYTF
TGCGCCAGCAGCTTGGGAGGGGCTGACTATGGCTACACCTTC
>TRBJ1-5|once|TRBV9|NA
CASSAEELSNQPQHF
TGTGCCAGCAGCGCCGAGGAGCTTAGCAATCAGCCCCAGCATTTT
>TRBJ2-7|NA|TRBV30|TRBD1
CAWSISDRDEQYF
TGTGCCTGGAGCATATCGGACAGGGACGAGCAGTACTTC
>TRBJ2-7|once|TRBV25-1|TRBD2
CASRVTTGLTSYEQYF
TGTGCCAGCAGGGTAACTACGGGACTAACCTCCTACGAGCAGTACTTC
>TRBJ1-6|once|TRBV30|NA
CAWRKSLSYNSPLHF
TGTGCCTGGAGGAAATCTCTCTCCTATAATTCACCCCTCCACTTT
>TRBJ1-2|NA|TRBV29-1|NA
CSVEGGMAGDYGYTF
TGCAGCGTTGAAGGTGGTATGGCAGGGGACTATGGCTACACCTTC
>TRBJ2-1|once|TRBV5-1|TRBD2
CASSPSTSFNEQFF
TGCGCCAGCAGCCCGTCGACTAGCTTCAATGAGCAGTTCTTC
>TRBJ2-7|once|TRBV27|NA
CASSDLFYSYEQYF
TGTGCCAGCAGCGACCTTTTCTACAGTTACGAGCAGTACTTC
>TRBJ1-4|NA|TRBV7-6|TRBD1
CASSSPGQGNEKLFF
TGTGCCAGCAGCTCTCCGGGACAGGGCAATGAAAAACTGTTTTTT
>TRBJ2-1|NA|TRBV29-1|NA
CSVVSHNEQFF
TGCAGCGTTGTGTCCCACAATGAGCAGTTCTTC
>TRBJ2-1|NA|TRBV7-9|TRBD1
CASSLGQGADNEQFF
TGTGCCAGCAGCTTAGGCCAGGGGGCCGACAATGAGCAGTTCTTC
>TRBJ2-5|NA|TRBV28|NA
CASSSAEGGLVQETQYF
TGTGCCAGCAGTTCCGCCGAAGGGGGGCTGGTCCAAGAGACCCAGTACTTC
>TRBJ2-5|NA|TRBV11-2|NA
CASSLDPGAQETQYF
TGTGCCAGCAGCTTAGATCCCGGGGCTCAAGAGACCCAGTACTTC